The 23 T cell receptor beta chains given below trace back to one sample, sequenced in a study of cytomegalovirus exposure and HLA in healthy donors. Researchers ran the PCR with 60 Vbeta and 13 Jbeta primers. The repertoire was sequenced with immunoSEQ multiplex PCR; TCRdb's copy has only in-frame clones and lacks some. The sample records around 150,000 clones, approximately 82% being singletons. Sequencing used PBMCs. The receptors were sampled from a young man in good health and CMV-seropositive.

In this sample, this clone turned up a few times. This chain links TRBV5-8 with TRBJ2-6; maybe TRBD2 (5 bases). Deletions cut 1 base from V and 0 bases from J, with 14 bases between. The CDR3 is made up of 18 amino acids. Germline CDR1 SGHTS, CDR2 YDEGEE. The CDR3: CASSLPGLPFSGANVLTF. The CDR3 bases are TGTGCCAGCAGCTTGCCGGGGTTACCGTTCTCTGGGGCCAACGTCCTGACTTTC.

V usage is TRBV18 and J usage is TRBJ2-7; 7 bases line up with TRBD1. Per germline, CDR1 KGHSH and CDR2 LQKENI. This CDR3 comprises 15 residues. The trim removed 5 bases at V and 1 base at J, leaving 8 bases unmatched. CDR3 sequence reads: CASSAIQGSSYEQYF. CDR3 sequence (DNA): TGTGCCAGCTCAGCAATACAGGGGTCATCCTACGAGCAGTACTTC.

J is TRBJ1-4 and V is TRBV19; D is ambiguous. The germline V gene has CDR1 LNHDA and CDR2 SQIVND (reference sequence). The CDR3 is 12 residues long. This chain's CDR3 is CASGATNEKLFF. CDR3 sequence (DNA): TGTGCGAGTGGAGCAACTAATGAAAAACTGTTTTTT.

This clone has a single count. V and J are TRBV30 and TRBJ1-4; D is perhaps TRBD1 (6 bases). The CDR3 is 17 residues long. Germline V gene sequence: CDR1 GTSNPN, CDR2 SVGIG (reference sequence). Trimming took 3 bases from V and 4 from J, leaving 21 bases between them. CDR3 amino acids: CAWRSPRGRGFNEKLFF. CDR3 bases: TGTGCCTGGAGATCACCAAGGGGGAGGGGGTTTAATGAAAAACTGTTTTTT. Drawing the rest from reference TRBV30 and TRBJ1-4, the complete variable domain is SQTIHQWPATLVQPVGSPLSLECTVEGTSNPNLYWYRQAAGRGLQLLFYSVGIGQISSEVPQNLSASRPQDRQFILSSKKLLLSDSGFYLCAWRSPRGRGFNEKLFFGSGTQLSVL.

The V and J genes are TRBV5-1 and TRBJ2-5; maybe TRBD1 (5 bases). The CDR3 contains 14 residues. Germline CDR1 reads SGHRS; CDR2 reads YFSETQ. The V end lost 1 base, the J end lost 4 bases, and 11 bases lay between the germline ends. The CDR3 loop reads CASSLRQGPETQYF. The CDR3 DNA sequence: TGCGCCAGCAGCTTGAGGCAGGGCCCAGAGACCCAGTACTTC.

The rearrangement joins TRBV11-2 to TRBJ1-4; 10 bases are a match to TRBD1. The CDR3 length is 17 residues. V lost 0 bases, J lost 4 bases, and 5 bases stayed unmatched. Germline values: CDR1 SGHAT, CDR2 FQNNGV. For the CDR3, the DNA is TGTGCCAGCAGCTTAGATCCGGGGACAGGGGATAATGAAAAACTGTTTTTT. Encoded protein: CASSLDPGTGDNEKLFF.

J is TRBJ2-7 and V is TRBV7-3, with unresolved D. CDR3 length equals 15 residues. V lost 5 bases to trimming and J lost 6 bases, with 20 bases between them. Germline V gene lookup returns CDR1 SGHTA and CDR2 FQGTGA. CDR3 coding DNA: TGTGCCAGCAGCCGAAATGTTCACGAGAGTTCCGAGCAGTACTTC. It yields the protein CASSRNVHESSEQYF.

The chain couples TRBV7-2 to TRBJ1-6; tentatively, D is TRBD1 (5 bases). The CDR3 is made up of 15 amino acids. V was trimmed by 6 bases and J by 7 bases, leaving 16 bases between them. Germline values: CDR1 SGHTA, CDR2 FQGNSA. The CDR3 sequence is CASRRDSGLNSPLHF. The DNA of the CDR3 is TGTGCCAGCAGGCGGGACTCGGGGCTGAATTCACCCCTCCACTTT. Combining the CDR3 with reference TRBV7-2 and TRBJ1-6 gives the whole variable domain GAGVSQSPSNKVTEKGKDVELRCDPISGHTALYWYRQSLGQGLEFLIYFQGNSAPDKSGLPSDRFSAERTGGSVSTLTIQRTQQEDSAVYLCASRRDSGLNSPLHFGNGTRLTVT.

The chain combines TRBV2 with TRBJ2-5; TRBD2 matches 7 bases. TRBJ2-7 matches the DNA end more closely, so the J call is doubtful. The CDR3 length is 13 residues. Germline V gives CDR1 SNHLY, CDR2 FYNNEI. CDR3 sequence reads: CATRWGTTYEQYF. CDR3 sequence (DNA): TGTGCCACCAGGTGGGGGACTACCTACGAGCAGTACTTC.

The rearrangement joins TRBV7-9 to TRBJ2-5; maybe TRBD1 (5 bases). The J call may be incorrect, as the DNA end agrees better with TRBJ2-7. The CDR3 is made up of 14 amino acids. The germline V gene has CDR1 SEHNR and CDR2 FQNEAQ (reference sequence). This chain's CDR3 is CASSLVRDSYEQYF. The DNA for the CDR3 is TGTGCCAGCAGCCTAGTCAGGGACTCCTACGAGCAGTACTTC.

The V gene is TRBV27, the J gene TRBJ2-1, with 10 bases lining up with TRBD2. CDR1 and CDR2 from the germline V gene are MNHEY and SMNVEV (reference sequence). This CDR3 is 20 amino acids long. The J segment lost 6 bases and the V segment lost 3 bases, leaving 20 bases of the junction unmatched. The CDR3 loop is CASSFFRTGFGTSEFNEQFF. Here the CDR3 DNA reads TGTGCCAGCAGTTTTTTCCGTACAGGGTTCGGGACTAGCGAGTTCAATGAGCAGTTCTTC.

This chain uses TRBV25-1 with TRBJ2-7, with 8 bases that match TRBD1. The V gene end was trimmed by 4 bases and the J gene end by 3 bases; junction bases not matched to a gene: 5. The CDR3 is made up of 14 amino acids. Germline lookup yields CDR1 MGHDK and CDR2 SYGVNS. CDR3 sequence: CASSATDRGYEQYF. The CDR3 DNA reads as TGTGCCAGCAGTGCGACCGACAGGGGCTACGAGCAGTACTTC.

This chain's CDR3 is CASSPGPSRGPSYEQYF. CDR3 DNA sequence: TGTGCCAGCAGTCCAGGGCCATCCAGGGGTCCTTCCTACGAGCAGTACTTC. V gene TRBV28 combines with J gene TRBJ2-7; D is perhaps TRBD1 (6 bases). The V and J ends lost 5 bases and 1 base respectively, with 21 bases between them. CDR3 size: 17 residues. CDR1 and CDR2 (germline): MDHEN, SYDVKM.

The V gene is TRBV5-4, the J gene TRBJ2-5, with 12 bases aligning to TRBD2. The J call may be mistaken, given a closer DNA end match to TRBJ2-7. This CDR3 spans 14 amino acids. CDR1 is SGHNT and CDR2 is YYREEE in the germline V gene (reference sequence). CDR3 coding DNA: TGTGCCAGCAGCAGACTAGCGGGAGAAGGCGAGCAGTACTTC. Amino acids: CASSRLAGEGEQYF.

The chain recombines TRBV7-3 with TRBJ2-5; tentatively, D is TRBD2 (6 bases). With 5 bases removed from V and 1 base from J, the gap between germline ends came to 29 bases. The CDR3 has 20 residues. Germline assignment: CDR1 SGHTA and CDR2 FQGTGA. CDR3 DNA sequence: TGTGCCAGCAGCCACGTCAGAGCGATCATGGCCACACTAGCCCAAGAGACCCAGTACTTC. It translates to CASSHVRAIMATLAQETQYF.

The chain links TRBV18 to TRBJ2-7, with TRBD1 matching over 8 bases. The V gene's germline CDR1 is KGHSH and CDR2 LQKENI. This CDR3 spans 15 amino acids. Trimming took 3 bases from V and 5 from J; bases not matched to a gene: 9. CDR3 nucleotides: TGTGCCAGCTCACCGAGTTTATCACAGGGGGACGAGCAGTACTTC. Residues: CASSPSLSQGDEQYF. Full variable domain (remainder filled in from reference TRBV18 and TRBJ2-7): NAGVMQNPRHLVRRRGQEARLRCSPMKGHSHVYWYRQLPEEGLKFMVYLQKENIIDESGMPKERFSAEFPKEGPSILRIQQVVRGDSAAYFCASSPSLSQGDEQYFGPGTRLTVT.

This clone has a single count. V is TRBV15 and J is TRBJ2-7, with 7 bases fitting TRBD1. The CDR3 consists of 14 residues. Germline CDR1 LNHNV, CDR2 YYDKDF (reference sequence). Germline trimming cut 4 bases from V and 4 bases from J; bases unmatched to any gene: 7. The CDR3 loop is CATSTRDRSYEQYF. DNA of the CDR3: TGTGCCACCAGCACCCGGGACAGATCTTACGAGCAGTACTTC.

The rearrangement joins TRBV28 to TRBJ2-2; D gene ambiguous. Between the trimmed V and J ends, which lost 8 bases and 5 bases, there was a span of 9 bases. Germline CDR1 is MDHEN and CDR2 is SYDVKM. The CDR3 totals 12 residues. CDR3 residues: CASLSGTGELFF. CDR3 DNA sequence: TGTGCCAGCCTGTCAGGAACCGGGGAGCTGTTTTTT. The entire variable domain, with the rest obtained from reference TRBV28 and TRBJ2-2, is as follows: DVKVTQSSRYLVKRTGEKVFLECVQDMDHENMFWYRQDPGLGLRLIYFSYDVKMKEKGDIPEGYSVSREKKERFSLILESASTNQTSMYLCASLSGTGELFFGEGSRLTVL.

This chain links TRBV23-1 with TRBJ1-1; D not resolved. TRBV23-1 qualifies as an ORF whose function is uncertain. This CDR3 region has 15 residues. With 2 bases removed from V and 1 base from J, the gap between germline ends came to 11 bases. The CDR3 loop reads CASSQIPPGNTEAFF. The CDR3 DNA sequence: TGCGCCAGCAGTCAAATCCCCCCGGGGAACACTGAAGCTTTCTTT.

The CDR3 is CASSRRLAGGDEQFF. In DNA, the CDR3 is TGTGCCAGCAGCCGTAGACTAGCGGGGGGGGATGAGCAGTTCTTC. This chain links TRBV7-2 with TRBJ2-1, with TRBD2 matching 14 bases. This CDR3 region has 15 residues. The J segment lost 8 bases and the V segment lost 5 bases, leaving 5 bases of the junction unmatched. The germline V gene has CDR1 SGHTA and CDR2 FQGNSA.

Worth noting for this clone: This CDR3 is also generated by other DNA sequences in the sample. The chain uses TRBV5-1 and TRBJ1-1, with TRBD1 as a possible D gene (6 bases). CDR3 length: 13 amino acids. V was shortened by 3 bases and J by 1 base, with 7 bases between the two germline ends. Germline V gives CDR1 SGHRS, CDR2 YFSETQ. In nucleotides, the CDR3 is TGCGCCAGCAGCTCGGGACAGAACACTGAAGCTTTCTTT. It is translated as CASSSGQNTEAFF. The full variable domain, completed using reference TRBV5-1 and TRBJ1-1, is KAGVTQTPRYLIKTRGQQVTLSCSPISGHRSVSWYQQTPGQGLQFLFEYFSETQRNKGNFPGRFSGRQFSNSRSEMNVSTLELGDSALYLCASSSGQNTEAFFGQGTRLTVV.

V and J are TRBV2 and TRBJ2-7, with 9 positions matching TRBD2. This CDR3 is 16 amino acids long. V lost 2 bases to trimming and J lost 0 bases; unmatched junction nucleotides: 5. Germline V lookup: CDR1 SNHLY, CDR2 FYNNEI. CDR3 amino acids: CASSEMLAGNSYEQYF. In DNA form, the CDR3 reads TGTGCCAGCAGTGAAATGCTAGCGGGAAACTCCTACGAGCAGTACTTC. Looking up the rest from reference TRBV2 and TRBJ2-7 gives the full variable domain: EPEVTQTPSHQVTQMGQEVILRCVPISNHLYFYWYRQILGQKVEFLVSFYNNEISEKSEIFDDQFSVERPDGSNFTLKIRSTKLEDSAMYFCASSEMLAGNSYEQYFGPGTRLTVT.

This rearrangement joins TRBV5-4 to TRBJ2-3; 8 nucleotides agree with TRBD2. CDR3 length equals 15 residues. J was trimmed by 3 bases and V by 4 bases; bases with no gene match: 7. Germline values: CDR1 SGHNT, CDR2 YYREEE (reference sequence). The CDR3 bases are TGTGCCAGCAGCGTCGGGGGGGCTTATACAGATACGCAGTATTTT. This codes for CASSVGGAYTDTQYF.